This TCR beta chain was captured in a study of STAT5B mutations in CD4+ large granular lymphocyte leukemia. Whole-study findings and limits: 8/27 top patient clones versus 2/35 control clones were TRBV06-family.

With regard to this clone: The antigen is undetermined.

The table came from immunoSEQ multiplex PCR; TCRdb's copy has only in-frame clones and leaves some out. Of some 35,000 clones in the sample, 70% to 90% are singletons; the top ten hold approximately 0.94%. Trimming took off 4 bases at V and 1 base at J, with 12 bases between the two ends. This CDR3 comprises 14 residues. Germline CDR1 is SGHRS and CDR2 is YFSETQ. Sample: CD4+ T cells from blood buffy coats. The sequence came from a human donor in good health. This chain links TRBV5-1 with TRBJ2-7; unclear D gene. CDR3 DNA sequence: TGCGCCAGCAGCATGGGGTACACATCCTACGAGCAGTACTTC. This encodes CASSMGYTSYEQYF.